The 10 T cell receptor beta chains presented below share a single source sample, sequenced in a study of blood T cell repertoires in COVID-19. Clones were sequenced by immunoSEQ multiplex PCR, and TCRdb holds only the in-frame ones, with some missing. The table has about 39,000 clones, roughly 85% seen once. The sample consisted of peripheral blood. The receptors stem from a human donor in a cohort sampled during active COVID-19.

This CDR3 is CASSLESSYEQYF. CDR3 nucleotide sequence: TGTGCCAGCAGCTTAGAGAGCTCCTACGAGCAGTACTTC. V is TRBV11-2 and J is TRBJ2-7, with no clear D. The CDR3 is 13 amino acids. Per germline, CDR1 SGHAT and CDR2 FQNNGV. Trimming pared 0 bases from V and 0 bases from J, leaving 3 bases between.

In DNA, the CDR3 is TGTGCCAGCAGTGAAGAGTCCCGACAGAGAGTGGACATTCAGTACTTC. Amino acid sequence: CASSEESRQRVDIQYF. The J gene is TRBJ2-4, the V gene TRBV6-1; perhaps TRBD1 as D (5 bases). The CDR3 is 16 amino acids. The germline V gene encodes CDR1 MNHNS and CDR2 SASEGT. Trimming took 1 base from V and 8 from J, leaving 18 bases between them.

J is TRBJ1-1 and V is TRBV7-2; TRBD1 might be the D (6 bases). The V end was cut by 5 bases, the J end by 0 bases, with 13 bases between. The CDR3 runs 15 residues. Germline V gives CDR1 SGHTA, CDR2 FQGNSA. The CDR3 nucleotides read TGTGCCAGCAGCCTAGGGGGACTCATGAACACTGAAGCTTTCTTT. Encoded protein: CASSLGGLMNTEAFF.

The J gene is TRBJ1-1, the V gene TRBV4-3, with D perhaps matching TRBD1 (6 bases). V was clipped by 2 bases and J by 4 bases, with 11 bases between them. The CDR3 covers 14 residues. CDR1 is LGHNA, CDR2 YSLEER, per germline. The CDR3 reads CASSQNRVVTEAFF. DNA of the CDR3: TGCGCCAGCAGCCAAAACAGGGTTGTCACTGAAGCTTTCTTT.

This sequence joins TRBV4-3 and TRBJ2-7, with 10 nucleotides matching TRBD1. Losses at the gene ends were 0 bases for V and 7 bases for J; bases not matched to a gene: 6. The CDR3 length is 15 residues. CDR1 and CDR2 (germline): LGHNA, YSLEER. The CDR3 here is CASSQDRTGGREQYF. CDR3 bases: TGCGCCAGCAGCCAAGATAGGACAGGGGGAAGGGAGCAGTACTTC.

The chain uses TRBV7-9 and TRBJ2-2; D is perhaps TRBD2 (5 bases). Per germline, CDR1 SEHNR and CDR2 FQNEAQ (reference sequence). The CDR3 covers 15 residues. The ends were cut back, 9 bases at V and 5 bases at J, with 19 bases in the middle. DNA of the CDR3: TGTGCCAGTAGCCCAACCAATCGAGGGACCGGGGAGCTGTTTTTT. This translates into CASSPTNRGTGELFF.

The genes are TRBV6-5 and TRBJ2-2, with 9 bases identical to TRBD2. This CDR3 comprises 15 residues. The germline gives CDR1 MNHEY, CDR2 SVGAGI. J gave up 8 bases and V 6 bases, and 10 bases lay outside the gene matches. In DNA, the CDR3 is TGTGCCAGCAGCCTCGGTAGCGGGGGATTGGGGGAGCTGTTTTTT. This sequence encodes CASSLGSGGLGELFF.

The V gene is TRBV2, the J gene TRBJ2-3; a weak D match, TRBD2 (5 bases). V dropped 5 bases and J dropped 0 bases, with 18 bases sitting between them. The CDR3 sequence is 17 residues long. From germline, CDR1 is SNHLY and CDR2 FYNNEI. CDR3 loop: CASSLASLAVSTDTQYF. The CDR3, as DNA: TGTGCCAGCAGTCTGGCCAGTCTAGCAGTGAGCACAGATACGCAGTATTTT.

This clone occurred a few times. In nucleotides, the CDR3 is TGTGCCAGCAGCTTGGACCAGGGGGCGATTGGGTGGATTTCACCCCTCCACTTT. Protein product: CASSLDQGAIGWISPLHF. The chain couples TRBV5-5 to TRBJ1-6; TRBD1 agrees at 8 bases. V gave up 0 bases and J gave up 9 bases; unmatched junction bases: 14. In germline, CDR1 is SGHKS, CDR2 YYEKEE (reference sequence). This CDR3 is built from 18 residues.

The V and J genes are TRBV27 and TRBJ1-1; D is uncertain. The CDR3 has 17 residues. Germline lookup yields CDR1 MNHEY and CDR2 SMNVEV (reference sequence). Trimming left V 2 bases short and J 1 base short, with 17 bases between. CDR3 bases: TGTGCCAGCAGTTTAGGGGTGGAGGGTTCCCCGAACACTGAAGCTTTCTTT. This translates into CASSLGVEGSPNTEAFF.